Following are 4 T cell receptor beta chains from one sample sequenced in a study of cytomegalovirus exposure and HLA in healthy donors. The study ran its PCR with 60 Vbeta and 13 Jbeta primers. Profiling relied on immunoSEQ multiplex PCR, and the TCRdb table lists in-frame clones only, not all of them. The data contain around 97,000 clones, approximately 73% of them singletons. Specimen: PBMCs. The receptors were sampled from a woman aged 18 to 35 in good health and CMV-seropositive.

This clone has only one observation. Here the CDR3 DNA reads TGCGCCAGCAGCAATGAACAGGGTCAGGGCACTGAAGCTTTCTTT. Protein: CASSNEQGQGTEAFF. V and J are TRBV5-1 and TRBJ1-1; TRBD1 might be the D (6 bases). Germline V lookup: CDR1 SGHRS, CDR2 YFSETQ. V dropped 4 bases and J dropped 4 bases, with 17 bases sitting between them. The CDR3 has 15 residues.

This chain joins TRBV7-2 and TRBJ2-7; tentative D call: TRBD1 (5 bases). The germline gives CDR1 SGHTA, CDR2 FQGNSA. This CDR3 is built from 14 residues. V was pared by 5 bases and J by 0 bases, with 11 bases between. DNA for the CDR3: TGTGCCAGCAGCCAACACAGGTACTCCTACGAGCAGTACTTC. This encodes CASSQHRYSYEQYF. The whole variable domain, remainder taken from reference TRBV7-2 and TRBJ2-7, is GAGVSQSPSNKVTEKGKDVELRCDPISGHTALYWYRQSLGQGLEFLIYFQGNSAPDKSGLPSDRFSAERTGGSVSTLTIQRTQQEDSAVYLCASSQHRYSYEQYFGPGTRLTVT.

This clone was counted between two and nine times. The chain is built from TRBV7-2 and TRBJ1-2; D unclear. Germline V gene data show CDR1 as SGHTA and CDR2 as FQGNSA. V lost 0 bases and J 5 bases, leaving 4 bases between the germline ends. CDR3 length: 12 amino acids. The CDR3, as DNA: TGTGCCAGCAGCTTAGCTCCGTATGGCTACACCTTC. Translating gives CASSLAPYGYTF. Full variable domain (remainder filled in from reference TRBV7-2 and TRBJ1-2): GAGVSQSPSNKVTEKGKDVELRCDPISGHTALYWYRQSLGQGLEFLIYFQGNSAPDKSGLPSDRFSAERTGGSVSTLTIQRTQQEDSAVYLCASSLAPYGYTFGSGTRLTVV.

V gene TRBV29-1 combines with J gene TRBJ2-3, with 8 bases identical to TRBD1. CDR1 and CDR2 from the germline V gene are SQVTM and ANQGSEA. The CDR3 runs 15 residues. V shed 4 bases, J shed 6 bases, and the junction held 12 bases outside the gene matches. The CDR3 DNA sequence: TGCAGCGTTGTGACAGGGGTCTCAACTTTGGATACGCAGTATTTT. Translated, it gives CSVVTGVSTLDTQYF.